This T cell receptor (beta chain) comes out of a study of shared clonotypes between healthy human individuals. Whole-study results and caveats: Clonotype sharing among donors likely depends on sequencing depth.

The CDR3 consists of 15 residues. Trimming removed 6 bases from V and 1 base from J; junction bases left unmatched: 6. Per germline, CDR1 SNHLY and CDR2 FYNNEI. Turning to this clone: The antigen remains undetermined.

This table comes from immunoSEQ multiplex PCR, and its TCRdb copy is limited to in-frame clones, with some not included. Of approximately 710,000 clones in the sample, 90% were seen once. Material: memory CD8+ T cells from PBMCs. The subset: CD45RO+ cells pooled with CCR7-negative TemRA cells. The sequence came from a young man in good health. Some clones in this sample may be carry-over from other donors' samples. The chain is built from TRBV2 and TRBJ2-7, with 10 bases matching TRBD1. The CDR3 protein is CASSAPGQGSYEQYF. The CDR3 DNA reads as TGTGCCAGCAGCGCCCCGGGACAGGGGTCCTACGAGCAGTACTTC.